This T cell receptor (beta chain) was documented in a study of T cells in women clearing cervical HPV infection. Study-level background: Donors had HPV16-related CIN3 or worse; 2 had invasive cancer.

Libraries were prepared by immunoSEQ multiplex PCR; TCRdb keeps only in-frame clonotypes and omits some of them. The sample table includes roughly 40,000 clones. For this clone: The CDR3 end lies 3 residues beyond the end of the read and is filled in from the germline J gene.

This CDR3 comprises 14 residues. CDR1 and CDR2 from the germline V gene are SGHVS and FQNEAQ. J gave up 2 bases and V 5 bases, and 4 bases lay outside the gene matches. Sequencing input: blood buffy coat. The chain recombines TRBV7-8 with TRBJ1-1, with TRBD1 matching 8 bases. The clonotype was recovered from a woman aged 18-70 years with a cervical HPV16 infection that either progressed to CIN3+ or cleared (not recorded which). The CDR3 reads CASSEGQANTEAFF. CDR3 bases read: TGTGCCAGCAGCGAGGGACAGGCTAACACTGAA.